The subject of this entry is one T cell receptor beta chain. Its target is not known. These data come from a study of vaccination effects on CD4 cells after COVID-19. Overall study context: Vaccination of participants consisted of two doses of either the BNT162b2 or mRNA-1273 vaccine.

Before sequencing took place, the ViraFEST assay used viral peptide pools to expand antigen-specific CD4+ T cells. At the end of about 9 days of culture, CD4+ T cells were isolated. Vaccine recipients, nucleocapsid antibody negative, had no prior SARS-CoV-2 infection. Whole-study findings and limits: There was marked clonal contraction among infection- and vaccine-induced clones late after vaccination.

Germline assignment: CDR1 SNHLY and CDR2 FYNNEI. CDR3 size: 14 residues. V was shortened by 2 bases and J by 1 base, with 6 bases between the two germline ends. The table came from immunoSEQ multiplex PCR; TCRdb's copy has only in-frame clones and leaves some out. In the table there are about 73,000 clones, roughly 79% of which are singletons. Source: CD4+ T cells from PBMCs cultured with HCoV-NL63 spike peptides, taken before COVID-19 vaccination. This sequence originates from a human donor who received a COVID-19 vaccine. The chain recombines TRBV2 with TRBJ1-5, with D maybe TRBD1 (5 bases). This CDR3 reads CASSEQGSNQPQHF. CDR3 sequence (DNA): TGTGCCAGCAGTGAACAGGGCAGCAATCAGCCCCAGCATTTT.